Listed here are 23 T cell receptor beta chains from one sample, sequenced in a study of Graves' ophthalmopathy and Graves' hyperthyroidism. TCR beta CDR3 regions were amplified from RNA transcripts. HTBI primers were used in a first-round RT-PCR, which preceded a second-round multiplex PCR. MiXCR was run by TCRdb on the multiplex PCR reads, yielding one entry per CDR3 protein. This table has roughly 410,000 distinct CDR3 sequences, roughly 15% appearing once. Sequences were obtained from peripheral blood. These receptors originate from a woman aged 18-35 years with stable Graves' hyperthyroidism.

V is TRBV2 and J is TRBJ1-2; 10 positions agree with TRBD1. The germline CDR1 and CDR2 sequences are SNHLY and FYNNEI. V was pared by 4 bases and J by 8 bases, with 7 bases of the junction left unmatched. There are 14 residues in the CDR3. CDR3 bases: TGTGCCAGCAGTGTGGACAGGGGGGCGGAGGGCTACACCTTC. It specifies CASSVDRGAEGYTF.

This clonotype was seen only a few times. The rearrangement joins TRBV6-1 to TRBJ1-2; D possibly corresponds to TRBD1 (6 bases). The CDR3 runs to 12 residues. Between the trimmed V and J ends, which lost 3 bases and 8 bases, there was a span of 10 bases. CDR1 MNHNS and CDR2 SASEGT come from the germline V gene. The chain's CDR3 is CASSDTGFGYTF. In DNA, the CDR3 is TGTGCCAGCAGTGACACAGGGTTCGGCTACACCTTC.

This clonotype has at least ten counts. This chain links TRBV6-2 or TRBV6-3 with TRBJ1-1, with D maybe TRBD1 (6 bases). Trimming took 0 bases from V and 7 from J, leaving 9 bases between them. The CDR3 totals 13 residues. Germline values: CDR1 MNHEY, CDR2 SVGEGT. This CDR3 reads CASSYSKGGEAFF. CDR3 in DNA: TGTGCCAGCAGTTACTCAAAAGGGGGTGAAGCTTTCTTT.

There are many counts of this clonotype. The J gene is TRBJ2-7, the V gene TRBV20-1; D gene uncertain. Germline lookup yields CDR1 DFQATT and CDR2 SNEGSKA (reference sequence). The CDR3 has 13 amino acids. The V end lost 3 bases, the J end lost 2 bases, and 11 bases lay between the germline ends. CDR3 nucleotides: TGCAGTGCTAGCCCCACCCGCACCTACGAGCAGTACTTC. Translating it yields CSASPTRTYEQYF.

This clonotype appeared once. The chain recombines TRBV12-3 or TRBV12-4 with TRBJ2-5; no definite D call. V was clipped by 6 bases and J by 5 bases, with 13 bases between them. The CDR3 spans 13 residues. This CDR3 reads CASSQPPWETQYF. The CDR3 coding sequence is TGTGCCAGCAGCCAACCCCCCTGGGAGACCCAGTACTTC.

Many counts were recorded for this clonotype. The CDR3 DNA follows: TGTGCCAGCAGGAGCCGGGACGGAAACTATGGCTACACCTTC. Protein product: CASRSRDGNYGYTF. The chain is built from TRBV6-1 and TRBJ1-2; tentatively, D is TRBD1 (5 bases). The CDR3 contains 14 residues. The V end lost 6 bases, the J end lost 2 bases, and 13 bases lay between the germline ends. The V gene's germline CDR1 is MNHNS and CDR2 SASEGT.

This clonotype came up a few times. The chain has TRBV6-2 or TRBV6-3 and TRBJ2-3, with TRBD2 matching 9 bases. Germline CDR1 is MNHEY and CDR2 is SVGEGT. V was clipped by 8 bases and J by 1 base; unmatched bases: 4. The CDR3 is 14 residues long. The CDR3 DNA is TGTGCCAGCGGAATAGCGGGGGGCACAGATACGCAGTATTTT. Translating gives CASGIAGGTDTQYF.

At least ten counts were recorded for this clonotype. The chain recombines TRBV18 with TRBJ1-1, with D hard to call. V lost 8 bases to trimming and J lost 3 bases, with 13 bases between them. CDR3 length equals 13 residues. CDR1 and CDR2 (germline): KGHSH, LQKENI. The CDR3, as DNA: TGTGCCAGCAGCCCTACAAGGGACACTGAAGCTTTCTTT. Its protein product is CASSPTRDTEAFF.

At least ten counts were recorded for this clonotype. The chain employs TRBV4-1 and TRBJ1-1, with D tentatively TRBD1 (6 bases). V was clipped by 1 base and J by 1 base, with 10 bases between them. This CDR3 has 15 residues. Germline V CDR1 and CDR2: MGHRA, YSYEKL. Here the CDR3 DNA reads TGCGCCAGCAGCCAAGTAGGACAGCCGAACACTGAAGCTTTCTTT. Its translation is CASSQVGQPNTEAFF.

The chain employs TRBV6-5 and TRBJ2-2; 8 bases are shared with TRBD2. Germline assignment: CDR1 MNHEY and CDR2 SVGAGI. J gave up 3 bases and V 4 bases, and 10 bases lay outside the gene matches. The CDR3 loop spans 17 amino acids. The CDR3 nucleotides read TGTGCCAGCAGTTCCCTTGTTAGCGGGGTGGACACCGGGGAGCTGTTTTTT. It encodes CASSSLVSGVDTGELFF.

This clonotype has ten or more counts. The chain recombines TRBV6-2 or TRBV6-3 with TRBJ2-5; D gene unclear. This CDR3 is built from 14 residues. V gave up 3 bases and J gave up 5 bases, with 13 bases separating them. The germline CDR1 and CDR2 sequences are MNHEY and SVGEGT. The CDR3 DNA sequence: TGTGCCAGCAGTTATCTAAGGGCAACGGAGACCCAGTACTTC. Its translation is CASSYLRATETQYF.

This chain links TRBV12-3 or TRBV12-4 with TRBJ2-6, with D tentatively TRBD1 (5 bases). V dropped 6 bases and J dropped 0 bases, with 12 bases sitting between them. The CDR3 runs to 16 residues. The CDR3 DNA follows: TGTGCCAGCAGAAAGGGGCTGCTCTCTGGGGCCAACGTCCTGACTTTC. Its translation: CASRKGLLSGANVLTF.

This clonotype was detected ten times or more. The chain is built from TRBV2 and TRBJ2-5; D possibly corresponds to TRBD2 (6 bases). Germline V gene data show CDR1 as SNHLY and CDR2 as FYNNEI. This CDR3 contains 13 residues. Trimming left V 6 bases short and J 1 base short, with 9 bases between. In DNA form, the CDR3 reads TGTGCCAGCAGGCGGGGCAGCCAAGAGACCCAGTACTTC. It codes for CASRRGSQETQYF. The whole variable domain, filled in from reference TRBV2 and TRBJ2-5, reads EPEVTQTPSHQVTQMGQEVILRCVPISNHLYFYWYRQILGQKVEFLVSFYNNEISEKSEIFDDQFSVERPDGSNFTLKIRSTKLEDSAMYFCASRRGSQETQYFGPGTRLLVL.

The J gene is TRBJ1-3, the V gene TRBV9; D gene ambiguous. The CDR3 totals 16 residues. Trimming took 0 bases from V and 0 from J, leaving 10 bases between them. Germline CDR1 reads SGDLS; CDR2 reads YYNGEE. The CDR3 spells CASSVGSLHSGNTIYF. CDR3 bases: TGTGCCAGCAGCGTAGGGTCGCTACACTCTGGAAACACCATATATTTT.

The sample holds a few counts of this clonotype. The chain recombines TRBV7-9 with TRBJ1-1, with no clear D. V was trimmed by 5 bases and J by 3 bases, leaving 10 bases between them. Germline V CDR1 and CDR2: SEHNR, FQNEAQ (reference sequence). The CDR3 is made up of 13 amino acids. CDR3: CASSLKRDTEAFF. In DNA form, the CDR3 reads TGTGCCAGCAGCCTAAAGAGGGACACTGAAGCTTTCTTT. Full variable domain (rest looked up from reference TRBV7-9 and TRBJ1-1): DTGVSQNPRHKITKRGQNVTFRCDPISEHNRLYWYRQTLGQGPEFLTYFQNEAQLEKSRLLSDRFSAERPKGSFSTLEIQRTEQGDSAMYLCASSLKRDTEAFFGQGTRLTVV.

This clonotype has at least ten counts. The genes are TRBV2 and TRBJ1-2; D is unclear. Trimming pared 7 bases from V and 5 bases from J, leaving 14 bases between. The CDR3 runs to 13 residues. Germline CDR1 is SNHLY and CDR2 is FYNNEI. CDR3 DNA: TGTGCCAGCAAGGGCAGACCGATTTATGGCTACACCTTC. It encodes CASKGRPIYGYTF.

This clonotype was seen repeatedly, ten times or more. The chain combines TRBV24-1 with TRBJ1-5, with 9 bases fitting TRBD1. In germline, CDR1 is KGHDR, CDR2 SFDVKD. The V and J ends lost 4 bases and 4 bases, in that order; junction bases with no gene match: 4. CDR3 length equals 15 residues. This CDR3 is CATSDRGQGNQPQHF. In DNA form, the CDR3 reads TGTGCCACCAGTGACCGGGGACAGGGTAATCAGCCCCAGCATTTT.

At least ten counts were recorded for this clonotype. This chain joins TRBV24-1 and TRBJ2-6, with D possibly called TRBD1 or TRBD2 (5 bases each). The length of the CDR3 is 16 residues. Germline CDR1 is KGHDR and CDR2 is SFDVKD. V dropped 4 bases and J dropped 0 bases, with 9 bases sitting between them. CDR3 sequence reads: CATSERGSSGANVLTF. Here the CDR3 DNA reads TGTGCCACCAGTGAGAGGGGAAGCTCTGGGGCCAACGTCCTGACTTTC.

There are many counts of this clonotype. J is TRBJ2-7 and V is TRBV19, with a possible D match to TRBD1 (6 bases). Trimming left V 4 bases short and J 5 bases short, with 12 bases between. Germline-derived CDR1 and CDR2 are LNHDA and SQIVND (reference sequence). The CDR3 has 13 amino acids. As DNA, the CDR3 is TGTGCCAGTAGTAAGGGGGTGATCAACGAGCAGTACTTC. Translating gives CASSKGVINEQYF.

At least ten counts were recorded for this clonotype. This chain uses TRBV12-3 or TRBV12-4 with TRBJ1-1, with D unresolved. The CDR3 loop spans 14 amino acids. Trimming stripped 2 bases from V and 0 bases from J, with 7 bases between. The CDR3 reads CASSLRQLNTEAFF. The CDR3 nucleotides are TGTGCCAGCAGTTTAAGGCAGTTGAACACTGAAGCTTTCTTT.

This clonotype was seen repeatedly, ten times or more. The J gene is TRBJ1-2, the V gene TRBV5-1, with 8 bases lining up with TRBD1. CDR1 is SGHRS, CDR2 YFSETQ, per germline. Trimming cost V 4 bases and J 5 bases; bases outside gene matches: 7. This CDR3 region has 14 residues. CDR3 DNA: TGCGCCAGCAGCCGTCTTGGACAGGGTTATGGCTACACCTTC. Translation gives CASSRLGQGYGYTF.

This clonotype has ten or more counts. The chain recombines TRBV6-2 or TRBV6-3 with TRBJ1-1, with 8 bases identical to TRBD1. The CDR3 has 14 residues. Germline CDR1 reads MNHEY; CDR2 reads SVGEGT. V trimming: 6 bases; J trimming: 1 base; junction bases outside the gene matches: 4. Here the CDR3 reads CASSSTGANTEAFF. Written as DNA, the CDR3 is TGTGCCAGCAGCTCGACAGGGGCGAACACTGAAGCTTTCTTT.

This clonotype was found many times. The CDR3 here is CASLGANTGELFF. For the CDR3, the DNA is TGTGCCAGTCTCGGCGCGAACACCGGGGAGCTGTTTTTT. This sequence joins TRBV12-3 or TRBV12-4 and TRBJ2-2, with D hard to call. CDR3 size: 13 residues. V was shortened by 9 bases and J by 0 bases, with 8 bases between the two germline ends.